Following are 22 T cell receptor beta chains from one sample sequenced in a study of cytomegalovirus exposure and HLA in healthy donors. PCR amplification relied on 60 Vbeta primers (plus 13 Jbeta primers). TCRdb's table, derived via immunoSEQ multiplex PCR, lists solely in-frame clones and lacks some. The sample yields over 150,000 clones, roughly 70% seen once. The sequencing sample was made of PBMCs. The receptors shown here come from a man aged 25 to 40 in good health and CMV-seronegative.

The chain combines TRBV5-4 with TRBJ1-2, with TRBD1 matching 8 bases. From germline, CDR1 is SGHNT and CDR2 YYREEE (reference sequence). This CDR3 region has 19 residues. J was trimmed by 4 bases and V by 1 base; bases with no gene match: 18. CDR3 nucleotide sequence: TGTGCCAGCAGCTTGAATTTGAGGACAGGGTACCGATCGGGCTATGGCTACACCTTC. The encoded protein is CASSLNLRTGYRSGYGYTF.

The count of this clone is one. The V call is TRBV4-2, the J call TRBJ1-3; D gene unclear. Trimming removed 0 bases at V and 2 bases at J, with 11 bases between. The CDR3 is made up of 16 amino acids. The germline CDR1 and CDR2 sequences are LGHNA and YNFKEQ. This CDR3 is CASSQEVYTTGNTIYF. CDR3 coding DNA: TGTGCCAGCAGCCAAGAGGTCTATACTACTGGAAACACCATATATTTT.

The table lists this clone with a few counts. The chain carries TRBV30 and TRBJ1-4; 8 positions match TRBD1. Germline CDR1 GTSNPN, CDR2 SVGIG (reference sequence). The J segment lost 4 bases and the V segment lost 5 bases, leaving 3 bases of the junction unmatched. This CDR3 spans 13 amino acids. The CDR3 DNA sequence: TGTGCCTGGGCGGACAGGGATAATGAAAAACTGTTTTTT. Encoded protein: CAWADRDNEKLFF.

The chain has TRBV7-2 and TRBJ2-3; the D gene is possibly TRBD2 (5 bases). The germline V gene encodes CDR1 SGHTA and CDR2 FQGNSA. V gave up 1 base and J gave up 1 base, with 12 bases separating them. This CDR3 has 16 residues. This CDR3 reads CASSLGGNAGTDTQYF. CDR3 coding DNA: TGTGCCAGCAGCTTAGGAGGGAACGCTGGCACAGATACGCAGTATTTT.

The V call is TRBV6-1, the J call TRBJ1-4; D unresolved. The ends were cut back, 5 bases at V and 2 bases at J, with 9 bases in the middle. This CDR3 contains 14 residues. CDR1 is MNHNS and CDR2 is SASEGT in the germline V gene. The chain's CDR3 is CASSTFSTNEKLFF. In DNA form, the CDR3 reads TGTGCCAGCAGTACATTTTCGACTAATGAAAAACTGTTTTTT.

The chain uses TRBV10-3 and TRBJ1-1; TRBD1 agrees at 9 bases. Per germline, CDR1 ENHRY and CDR2 SYGVKD. The V segment lost 0 bases and the J segment 0 bases; nucleotides outside the gene matches: 5. The CDR3 covers 17 residues. The CDR3 reads CAISESRGQGMNTEAFF. The CDR3 nucleotides are TGTGCCATCAGTGAGTCGAGAGGACAGGGGATGAACACTGAAGCTTTCTTT.

This clone was found a few times. V is TRBV7-8 and J is TRBJ1-6; no definite D call. This CDR3 comprises 15 residues. Germline-derived CDR1 and CDR2 are SGHVS and FQNEAQ. The V and J ends lost 8 bases and 9 bases respectively, with 20 bases between them. Here the CDR3 reads CASQSMAEGSSPLHF. The DNA of the CDR3 is TGTGCCAGCCAATCCATGGCCGAAGGGAGTTCACCCCTCCACTTT. Drawing the rest from reference TRBV7-8 and TRBJ1-6, the complete variable domain is GAGVSQSPRYKVAKRGQDVALRCDPISGHVSLFWYQQALGQGPEFLTYFQNEAQLDKSGLPSDRFFAERPEGSVSTLKIQRTQQEDSAVYLCASQSMAEGSSPLHFGNGTRLTVT.

This clone was found once. This chain uses TRBV2 with TRBJ1-4; D remains unclear. The V end was cut by 5 bases, the J end by 0 bases, with 13 bases between. CDR3 length: 16 amino acids. Per germline, CDR1 SNHLY and CDR2 FYNNEI. The CDR3 nucleotides read TGTGCCAGCAGTCGCGAAACCCTTGCAACTAATGAAAAACTGTTTTTT. Encoded protein: CASSRETLATNEKLFF.

This chain links TRBV7-2 with TRBJ2-1; 8 bases map to TRBD1. Looked up from germline, CDR1 is SGHTA and CDR2 is FQGNSA. The junction had 7 bases not matched to a gene; V was cut back by 5 bases and J by 4 bases. The CDR3 extends over 15 amino acids. CDR3 loop: CASSPQGQAYNEQFF. CDR3 nucleotides: TGTGCCAGCAGCCCCCAGGGACAGGCTTACAATGAGCAGTTCTTC.

This clone was seen a handful of times. The J gene is TRBJ1-2, the V gene TRBV28; TRBD1 might be the D (5 bases). This CDR3 is 14 amino acids long. Between the trimmed V and J ends, which lost 4 bases and 2 bases, there was a span of 11 bases. Germline V gene lookup returns CDR1 MDHEN and CDR2 SYDVKM. CDR3 residues: CASSSSTENYGYTF. Written as DNA, the CDR3 is TGTGCCAGCAGTTCATCGACAGAGAACTATGGCTACACCTTC.

The chain carries TRBV18 and TRBJ2-3, with D hard to call. The CDR3 runs to 16 residues. V lost 6 bases and J lost 6, with 22 bases in between. Germline CDR1 KGHSH, CDR2 LQKENI. DNA for the CDR3: TGTGCCAGCTCCCCGGGTGGTACCCCTAAAAATGATACGCAGTATTTT. Protein sequence: CASSPGGTPKNDTQYF.

This clone came up a few times. V usage is TRBV5-5 and J usage is TRBJ1-6; 9 bases fit TRBD1. Trimming cost V 3 bases and J 10 bases; bases outside gene matches: 8. CDR3 size: 15 residues. Per germline, CDR1 SGHKS and CDR2 YYEKEE (reference sequence). As DNA, the CDR3 is TGTGCCAGCAGCTCGTATGACAGGGGGAAATCACCCCTCCACTTT. Protein sequence: CASSSYDRGKSPLHF.

This clone was picked up a small number of times. CDR3 DNA: TGTGCCAGCAGTTTAGGGGCGCGGAGCGAGCAGTACTTC. Translating it yields CASSLGARSEQYF. The chain employs TRBV27 and TRBJ2-7, with D possibly TRBD1 on 5 matching bases. This CDR3 is built from 13 residues. The germline V gene encodes CDR1 MNHEY and CDR2 SMNVEV (reference sequence). V lost 2 bases and J 6 bases, leaving 11 bases between the germline ends.

The chain is built from TRBV5-1 and TRBJ2-1; D perhaps matches TRBD1 (6 bases). Germline CDR1 is SGHRS and CDR2 is YFSETQ. The CDR3 is 15 residues long. Trimming removed 1 base from V and 6 bases from J, with 14 bases in between. CDR3 sequence (DNA): TGCGCCAGCAGCTTGAACCAGGCAGGGGTCAATGAGCAGTTCTTC. Translated: CASSLNQAGVNEQFF.

V and J are TRBV5-6 and TRBJ2-7, with D perhaps TRBD1 (6 bases). Germline V CDR1 and CDR2: SGHDT, YYEEEE. The CDR3 extends over 14 amino acids. Trimming took 0 bases from V and 6 from J, leaving 13 bases between them. The CDR3 sequence is CASSLVIQGSEQYF. In nucleotides, the CDR3 is TGTGCCAGCAGCTTGGTGATACAGGGCTCCGAGCAGTACTTC.

The gene calls are TRBV18 and TRBJ1-2; D ambiguous. The CDR3 totals 13 residues. CDR1 KGHSH and CDR2 LQKENI come from the germline V gene. Trimming left V 0 bases short and J 7 bases short, with 9 bases between. The CDR3, as DNA: TGTGCCAGCTCACCACCGATTACAGTTGGCTACACCTTC. Translating gives CASSPPITVGYTF.

The rearrangement links TRBV5-6 to TRBJ2-3, with 10 nucleotides matching TRBD2. V lost 2 bases and J lost 3; bases outside the gene matches: 6. CDR3 size: 16 residues. The germline CDR1 and CDR2 sequences are SGHDT and YYEEEE. The CDR3 coding sequence is TGTGCCAGCAGCTTATCGAGCGGGGGGGCAACAGATACGCAGTATTTT. Its translation is CASSLSSGGATDTQYF.

Only a few counts were recorded for this clone. The chain joins TRBV4-3 to TRBJ2-3; tentative D call: TRBD1 (5 bases). Germline V gene data show CDR1 as LGHNA and CDR2 as YSLEER. Trimming took 5 bases from V and 0 from J, leaving 12 bases between them. This CDR3 is 15 amino acids long. The CDR3, as DNA: TGCGCCAGCAGCTCAAGGGGCTATAGCACAGATACGCAGTATTTT. This encodes CASSSRGYSTDTQYF.

This chain uses TRBV28 with TRBJ1-5; D is uncertain. The CDR3 runs 15 residues. Trimming took 7 bases from V and 0 from J, leaving 13 bases between them. Germline assignment: CDR1 MDHEN and CDR2 SYDVKM. The CDR3 region is CASILAGGSNQPQHF. The CDR3 DNA follows: TGTGCCAGCATCCTAGCGGGCGGTAGCAATCAGCCCCAGCATTTT.

V usage is TRBV9 and J usage is TRBJ1-2; perhaps TRBD1 as D (5 bases). Trimming took 1 base from V and 4 from J, leaving 11 bases between them. CDR1 and CDR2 from the germline V gene are SGDLS and YYNGEE. The CDR3 spans 14 residues. As DNA, the CDR3 is TGTGCCAGCAGCGTAACACCAGGGTCCTATGGCTACACCTTC. It specifies CASSVTPGSYGYTF.

The V gene is TRBV2, the J gene TRBJ1-1; 7 bases agree with TRBD1. This CDR3 has 15 residues. Looked up from germline, CDR1 is SNHLY and CDR2 is FYNNEI. The junction had 8 bases not matched to a gene; V was cut back by 5 bases and J by 2 bases. CDR3 sequence (DNA): TGTGCCAGCAGTCTGTCCGGGACAGTAAACACTGAAGCTTTCTTT. It codes for CASSLSGTVNTEAFF. Drawing the rest from reference TRBV2 and TRBJ1-1, the complete variable domain is EPEVTQTPSHQVTQMGQEVILRCVPISNHLYFYWYRQILGQKVEFLVSFYNNEISEKSEIFDDQFSVERPDGSNFTLKIRSTKLEDSAMYFCASSLSGTVNTEAFFGQGTRLTVV.

This chain links TRBV5-1 with TRBJ2-7; D is ambiguous. V lost 0 bases and J 4 bases, leaving 5 bases between the germline ends. This CDR3 spans 12 amino acids. CDR1 and CDR2 from the germline V gene are SGHRS and YFSETQ. As DNA, the CDR3 is TGCGCCAGCAGCTTGGACGGGTACGAGCAGTACTTC. Its protein product is CASSLDGYEQYF.